A single sample is the source of the 32 T cell receptor beta chains below, sequenced in a study of blood T cell repertoires in COVID-19. Method: immunoSEQ multiplex PCR; TCRdb's copy keeps in-frame clones and lacks some. The table lists around 63,000 clones, around 84% of them singletons. The specimen sequenced was peripheral blood. Every receptor here comes from a man between 60 and 70 years old with acute or convalescent COVID-19.

The chain carries TRBV19 and TRBJ2-1, with 7 positions matching TRBD2. Germline V gene sequence: CDR1 LNHDA, CDR2 SQIVND (reference sequence). The CDR3 is 11 residues long. V shed 1 base and J 12 bases; nucleotides not matched to a gene: 0. The CDR3 DNA reads as TGTGCCAGTAGTATAGCGGGGGGGCAGTTCTTC. Residues: CASSIAGGQFF.

This clone was detected only once. The rearrangement links TRBV2 to TRBJ1-2, with no clear D. The CDR3 sequence is 12 residues long. Germline V lookup: CDR1 SNHLY, CDR2 FYNNEI. Trimming cost V 2 bases and J 3 bases, with 4 bases left between them. For the CDR3, the DNA is TGTGCCAGCAGTGAACAGTACTATGGCTACACCTTC. Protein: CASSEQYYGYTF.

This clone was seen a single time. V gene TRBV20-1 combines with J gene TRBJ1-1; D is perhaps TRBD1 (5 bases). Germline V CDR1 and CDR2: DFQATT, SNEGSKA (reference sequence). The CDR3 has 11 residues. V was trimmed by 6 bases and J by 8 bases, leaving 13 bases between them. CDR3 sequence: CSASSGAEAFF. The CDR3 DNA sequence: TGCAGTGCCTCGAGCGGGGCGGAAGCTTTCTTT.

The chain combines TRBV29-1 with TRBJ1-4; the match to TRBD1 covers 8 bases. V gave up 4 bases and J gave up 8 bases; unmatched junction bases: 9. The CDR3 runs to 14 residues. Germline CDR1 SQVTM, CDR2 ANQGSEA. The CDR3 DNA sequence: TGCAGCGTTGGGATCGGACAGGGAGGGGAAAAACTGTTTTTT. It codes for CSVGIGQGGEKLFF.

This rearrangement joins TRBV9 to TRBJ2-3, with unresolved D. V was pared by 0 bases and J by 2 bases, with 16 bases between. CDR1 is SGDLS, CDR2 YYNGEE, per germline. The CDR3 runs to 17 residues. The CDR3 sequence is CASSVEAGLISTDTQYF. In DNA form, the CDR3 reads TGTGCCAGCAGCGTAGAGGCTGGGCTTATATCCACAGATACGCAGTATTTT.

The chain couples TRBV29-1 to TRBJ2-7, with 9 positions matching TRBD1. The CDR3 totals 14 residues. CDR1 and CDR2 (germline): SQVTM, ANQGSEA. J lost 2 bases, V lost 5 bases, and 7 bases had no gene match. The CDR3: CSVRQGVYAYEQYF. The CDR3 DNA is TGCAGCGTTCGACAGGGGGTATACGCCTACGAGCAGTACTTC.

The rearrangement joins TRBV5-1 to TRBJ2-7; 11 bases map to TRBD2. Germline trimming cut 4 bases from V and 2 bases from J; bases unmatched to any gene: 14. CDR1 SGHRS and CDR2 YFSETQ come from the germline V gene. This CDR3 is 18 amino acids long. The CDR3, as DNA: TGCGCCAGCAGCCCCTTGCGGGCGACTAGCGGGGACGCCTACGAGCAGTACTTC. It codes for CASSPLRATSGDAYEQYF.

This rearrangement joins TRBV9 to TRBJ2-4; D ambiguous. Germline CDR1 reads SGDLS; CDR2 reads YYNGEE. Trimming shortened V by 4 bases and J by 3 bases, and 14 bases separated the two germline ends. CDR3 length: 15 residues. Written as DNA, the CDR3 is TGTGCCAGCAGCCCCGGGTACGCTCTCAAAAACATTCAGTACTTC. Its translation is CASSPGYALKNIQYF.

V gene TRBV5-3 combines with J gene TRBJ1-2, with a weak D call TRBD1 (5 bases). TRBV5-3 is labeled an ORF, and its function is uncertain. Deletions cut 0 bases from V and 4 bases from J, with 16 bases between. This CDR3 comprises 16 residues. The CDR3 sequence: CARSLAGQGCFYGYTF. The CDR3 DNA reads as TGTGCCAGAAGCTTGGCCGGGCAGGGTTGTTTCTATGGCTACACCTTC.

The rearrangement joins TRBV5-1 to TRBJ2-5; 11 nucleotides align to TRBD2. The CDR3 consists of 16 residues. V trimming: 6 bases; J trimming: 2 bases; junction bases outside the gene matches: 9. Germline V gene data show CDR1 as SGHRS and CDR2 as YFSETQ. The CDR3 nucleotides read TGCGCCAGCACCTTACTAGCGGGGGCGACTCAAGAGACCCAGTACTTC. Its translation: CASTLLAGATQETQYF. The full variable domain, with the rest looked up from reference TRBV5-1 and TRBJ2-5, is KAGVTQTPRYLIKTRGQQVTLSCSPISGHRSVSWYQQTPGQGLQFLFEYFSETQRNKGNFPGRFSGRQFSNSRSEMNVSTLELGDSALYLCASTLLAGATQETQYFGPGTRLLVL.

The rearrangement links TRBV19 to TRBJ2-1, with 9 bases fitting TRBD2. This CDR3 has 14 amino acids. Trimming cost V 11 bases and J 5 bases; bases outside gene matches: 10. The V gene's germline CDR1 is LNHDA and CDR2 SQIVND (reference sequence). CDR3 protein: CAASSGGPNNEQFF. The CDR3 DNA is TGTGCCGCCAGCAGCGGGGGGCCAAACAATGAGCAGTTCTTC.

J is TRBJ2-7 and V is TRBV7-9, with 10 bases lining up with TRBD1. Germline V lookup: CDR1 SEHNR, CDR2 FQNEAQ (reference sequence). Trimming at V came to 5 bases and at J to 6 bases, leaving 7 bases not matched to a gene. This CDR3 contains 14 residues. The DNA for the CDR3 is TGTGCCAGCAGCGACTCCGGGACAGGGGCCGAGCAGTACTTC. It encodes CASSDSGTGAEQYF.

The V gene is TRBV21-1, the J gene TRBJ1-1; the table's D gene call, TRBD1, was not cross checked with the DNA. TRBV21-1 has pseudogene status. The CDR3 has 17 residues. DNA for the CDR3: TGTGCCAGCAGCAAAGCAGACAGGGGGTGTATGAACACTGAAGCTTTCTTT. Encoded protein: CASSKADRGCMNTEAFF.

The rearrangement uses TRBV14 and TRBJ2-1; D may be TRBD1 (6 bases). Trimming cost V 4 bases and J 9 bases, with 7 bases left between them. Germline values: CDR1 SGHDN, CDR2 FVKESK. This CDR3 region has 11 residues. CDR3 coding DNA: TGTGCCAGCAGCCCAGGGGCTGAGCAGTTCTTC. Protein: CASSPGAEQFF.

This clone was detected only a few times. The gene calls are TRBV6-5 and TRBJ2-3; 7 bases map to TRBD1. V shed 6 bases and J 1 base; nucleotides not matched to a gene: 7. This CDR3 comprises 15 residues. CDR1 and CDR2 (germline): MNHEY, SVGAGI. The CDR3 loop reads CASRIQGLRTDTQYF. The CDR3, as DNA: TGTGCCAGCAGGATACAGGGGCTTCGCACAGATACGCAGTATTTT.

The chain employs TRBV2 and TRBJ2-2, with 11 bases matching TRBD2. J was trimmed by 4 bases and V by 3 bases; bases with no gene match: 10. CDR3 length: 18 amino acids. Germline V lookup: CDR1 SNHLY, CDR2 FYNNEI. The CDR3 DNA is TGTGCCAGCAGTGATTTGGTAGCGGGGGGGCGGAGCACCGGGGAGCTGTTTTTT. Its protein product is CASSDLVAGGRSTGELFF.

The chain combines TRBV7-3 with TRBJ1-6, with a tentative D call TRBD1 (5 bases). Per the germline V gene, CDR1 is SGHTA and CDR2 is FQGTGA. Trimming stripped 1 base from V and 10 bases from J, with 11 bases between. The CDR3 runs 14 residues. The CDR3 here is CASSLKGVGSPLHF. CDR3 coding DNA: TGTGCCAGCAGCTTAAAAGGGGTTGGATCACCCCTCCACTTT. Full variable domain (missing parts from reference TRBV7-3 and TRBJ1-6): GAGVSQTPSNKVTEKGKYVELRCDPISGHTALYWYRQSLGQGPEFLIYFQGTGAADDSGLPNDRFFAVRPEGSVSTLKIQRTERGDSAVYLCASSLKGVGSPLHFGNGTRLTVT.

Turning to this clone: One junction end does not reproduce the germline sequence, and a read error may be involved. The V call is TRBV7-7, the J call TRBJ2-1; TRBD2 matches at 10 bases. CDR1 and CDR2 from the germline V gene are SSHAT and FNYEAQ (reference sequence). The CDR3 runs to 16 residues. The CDR3 DNA is TGTGCTAGCAGCTTAGCGAGCGGGGGGGCTTTCAATGAGCAGTTCTTC. It translates to CASSLASGGAFNEQFF. The variable domain in full, with the rest retrieved from reference TRBV7-7 and TRBJ2-1, is GAGVSQSPRYKVTKRGQDVTLRCDPISSHATLYWYQQALGQGPEFLTYFNYEAQPDKSGLPSDRFSAERPEGSISTLTIQRTEQRDSAMYRCASSLASGGAFNEQFFGPGTRLTVL.

V and J are TRBV25-1 and TRBJ1-4; D is possibly TRBD1 (6 bases). The germline V gene has CDR1 MGHDK and CDR2 SYGVNS. V was trimmed by 5 bases and J by 3 bases, leaving 13 bases between them. This CDR3 has 15 amino acids. The CDR3 nucleotides are TGTGCCAGCAGTAAACCAGGGGCGGCTAATGAAAAACTGTTTTTT. This gives the protein CASSKPGAANEKLFF.

The chain is built from TRBV9 and TRBJ2-3; 10 positions match TRBD2. V gave up 2 bases and J gave up 5 bases; unmatched junction bases: 11. CDR3 length: 17 residues. Germline values: CDR1 SGDLS, CDR2 YYNGEE. CDR3 sequence: CASSVVASGGAGDTQYF. CDR3 DNA: TGTGCCAGCAGCGTGGTAGCCAGCGGGGGGGCTGGAGATACGCAGTATTTT.

This sequence joins TRBV19 and TRBJ2-2; D not certain. The germline V gene encodes CDR1 LNHDA and CDR2 SQIVND (reference sequence). This CDR3 is built from 15 residues. V was cut by 3 bases and J by 2 bases, with 10 bases left in between. The CDR3 spells CASSMAEFNTGELFF. DNA of the CDR3: TGTGCCAGTAGTATGGCTGAATTCAACACCGGGGAGCTGTTTTTT.

This sequence joins TRBV11-2 and TRBJ2-7, with TRBD2 matching 9 bases. Trimming at V came to 1 base and at J to 1 base, leaving 2 bases not matched to a gene. The CDR3 is 15 residues long. Germline V gene data show CDR1 as SGHAT and CDR2 as FQNNGV. CDR3 protein: CASSLAAGGSYEQYF. The DNA for the CDR3 is TGTGCCAGCAGCTTAGCAGCGGGGGGATCCTACGAGCAGTACTTC.

There are a few counts of this clone. The V call is TRBV5-6, the J call TRBJ2-3; no reliable D call. V was clipped by 1 base and J by 2 bases, with 8 bases between them. There are 14 residues in the CDR3. Germline V CDR1 and CDR2: SGHDT, YYEEEE. The CDR3 DNA follows: TGTGCCAGCAGCTTGAGACTGAACACAGATACGCAGTATTTT. Translating it yields CASSLRLNTDTQYF. Full variable domain (rest looked up from reference TRBV5-6 and TRBJ2-3): DAGVTQSPTHLIKTRGQQVTLRCSPKSGHDTVSWYQQALGQGPQFIFQYYEEEERQRGNFPDRFSGHQFPNYSSELNVNALLLGDSALYLCASSLRLNTDTQYFGPGTRLTVL.

The chain carries TRBV12-5 and TRBJ1-1; no clear D. The V gene lost 6 bases and the J gene lost 1 base, with 6 bases spanning the gap. The germline V gene encodes CDR1 LGHNT and CDR2 FRNRAP. The CDR3 loop spans 12 amino acids. The CDR3 DNA is TGTGCTAGTGGCCGGGGGAACACTGAAGCTTTCTTT. Translation gives CASGRGNTEAFF.

The genes are TRBV30 and TRBJ2-5; TRBD1 matches 8 bases. The CDR3 has 17 residues. Trimming removed 1 base from V and 5 bases from J; junction bases left unmatched: 15. CDR1 is GTSNPN and CDR2 is SVGIG in the germline V gene (reference sequence). CDR3 nucleotide sequence: TGTGCCTGGAGTGCCGGGACTTCAGGGGGCCGAAGGGAGACCCAGTACTTC. Residues: CAWSAGTSGGRRETQYF.

There are a few counts of this clone. This chain joins TRBV28 and TRBJ2-3, with 7 bases that match TRBD2. With 2 bases clipped from V and 4 bases from J, the junction kept 6 bases outside the gene matches. From germline, CDR1 is MDHEN and CDR2 SYDVKM. The CDR3 spans 15 residues. The CDR3: CASSLAGDRSDTQYF. CDR3 in DNA: TGTGCCAGCAGTTTAGCGGGGGATCGTTCAGATACGCAGTATTTT.

The chain carries TRBV5-1 and TRBJ1-4; D not resolved. V was clipped by 4 bases and J by 11 bases, with 12 bases between them. This CDR3 comprises 12 residues. Germline CDR1 SGHRS, CDR2 YFSETQ. The CDR3 coding sequence is TGCGCCAGCAGCCCTCTTGGGGAGAAACTGTTTTTT. Its translation: CASSPLGEKLFF. The variable domain in full, completed from reference TRBV5-1 and TRBJ1-4, reads KAGVTQTPRYLIKTRGQQVTLSCSPISGHRSVSWYQQTPGQGLQFLFEYFSETQRNKGNFPGRFSGRQFSNSRSEMNVSTLELGDSALYLCASSPLGEKLFFGSGTQLSVL.

V gene TRBV5-1 combines with J gene TRBJ1-2, with 10 bases aligning to TRBD1. The CDR3 runs 15 residues. Germline CDR1 SGHRS, CDR2 YFSETQ. The V gene end was trimmed by 3 bases and the J gene end by 4 bases; junction bases not matched to a gene: 6. CDR3 coding DNA: TGCGCCAGCAGCTCGATGACAGGGGGCGGCTATGGCTACACCTTC. Translating gives CASSSMTGGGYGYTF.

This chain joins TRBV28 and TRBJ1-1; 7 bases fit TRBD1. This CDR3 spans 14 amino acids. Germline-derived CDR1 and CDR2 are MDHEN and SYDVKM. Unmatched junction bases numbered 8, after V lost 8 bases and J lost 2 bases. The CDR3: CASRAGTVNTEAFF. In DNA, the CDR3 is TGTGCCAGCCGTGCCGGGACAGTAAACACTGAAGCTTTCTTT. The entire variable domain, with the rest obtained from reference TRBV28 and TRBJ1-1, is as follows: DVKVTQSSRYLVKRTGEKVFLECVQDMDHENMFWYRQDPGLGLRLIYFSYDVKMKEKGDIPEGYSVSREKKERFSLILESASTNQTSMYLCASRAGTVNTEAFFGQGTRLTVV.

The chain employs TRBV5-1 and TRBJ1-1, with 7 bases fitting TRBD1. Trimming took 2 bases from V and 0 from J; bases not matched to a gene: 7. Germline V CDR1 and CDR2: SGHRS, YFSETQ. The CDR3 covers 16 residues. This chain's CDR3 is CASSFTGAGMNTEAFF. The CDR3 DNA reads TGCGCCAGCAGCTTTACAGGGGCGGGAATGAACACTGAAGCTTTCTTT.

The rearrangement links TRBV6-6 to TRBJ2-3; D gene ambiguous. The CDR3 is 15 amino acids. V was shortened by 7 bases and J by 0 bases, with 14 bases between the two germline ends. CDR1 is MNHNY and CDR2 is SVGAGI in the germline V gene (reference sequence). The CDR3 coding sequence is TGTGCCAGCACCGAAGCCGCCACTAGCACAGATACGCAGTATTTT. Amino acids: CASTEAATSTDTQYF.

The J gene is TRBJ1-2, the V gene TRBV6-5; tentative D call: TRBD1 (5 bases). Germline V gene sequence: CDR1 MNHEY, CDR2 SVGAGI. V gave up 6 bases and J gave up 5 bases, with 19 bases separating them. This CDR3 comprises 15 residues. In nucleotides, the CDR3 is TGTGCCAGCAGGACAGACCCTACCAGGATATATGGCTACACCTTC. Amino acid sequence: CASRTDPTRIYGYTF.